This T cell receptor (beta chain) was documented in a study of Graves' ophthalmopathy and Graves' hyperthyroidism. Overall study: Investigators collected peripheral blood at initial diagnosis, before any treatment was given.

Notes on the study in general: Appearing in blood as well were most expanded thyroid clonotypes above 0.001 frequency.

Germline V gene data show CDR1 as SEHNR and CDR2 as FQNEAQ (reference sequence). V gave up 11 bases and J gave up 6 bases, with 20 bases separating them. The CDR3 contains 14 residues. RNA transcripts were the source from which TCR beta CDR3 regions were amplified. RT-PCR was first run with HTBI primers, then multiplex PCR in a second round. TCRdb processed the multiplex PCR reads anew with MiXCR; each CDR3 protein has one entry. The sample includes fewer than 350,000 distinct CDR3 sequences, 17% of them seen just once. Ten or more counts support this clonotype. Its cognate antigen is unknown. The sample was peripheral blood. The V and J genes are TRBV7-9 and TRBJ1-5, with TRBD1 as a possible D gene (6 bases). The sequence derives from an adult man with Graves' ophthalmopathy. CDR3 sequence (DNA): TGTGCCGGCTCTGAAGGGGGGTACGGTCAGCCCCAGCATTTT. Translating gives CAGSEGGYGQPQHF.